This record looks at one T cell receptor (beta chain) sequence and its context. This clone was counted only a few times. Its antigen is currently not known. The input lacks base qualities; no much larger clone sits a single base away. The data stem from a study of cytomegalovirus exposure and HLA in healthy donors (dated by TCRdb to about 2017). As for the study more broadly: According to an earlier analysis of 587 of the donors, about 190 million T cells yielded roughly 110 million unique TCR beta sequences and 276 Gb of sequence data. The study was designed to test whether signatures of past pathogen exposure could be identified by cataloging public T cell receptors. In an earlier analysis of 587 of the donors, high-throughput TCR beta sequencing was used to judge whether each TCR beta V gene segment behaved as functional or pseudogenic. In the later analysis, no new phenotypic data were used to find candidate immune exposures; instead, reliance was placed on TCR beta sequences and their occurrence across donors. Donor age, sex, ethnicity and CMV serostatus were compiled alongside the repertoire data. The number of typed donors differed by locus: roughly 629-630 for A, B, C, DRB1 and DQB1; approximately 540 for DQA1; some 610 for DPA1; and around 450 for DPB1. Among the roughly 400 genotyped donors, approximately 81% belonged to the genetic ancestry cluster associated with self-reported Caucasian donors. To predict cytomegalovirus infection status, the study brought together high-throughput TCR immunosequencing, statistical association of individual TCRs with disease status, and machine learning. To study patterns of TCR occurrence, a later analysis re-analyzed previously published TCR beta repertoires from hundreds of donors and added high-resolution HLA genotyping. Along with the approximately 650-subject first cohort, a separate validation cohort of over 90 different subjects was used. About five DR-DQ haplotypes were treated as single units for association and clustering because of strong linkage in the cohort. The study used immunosequencing to profile the T cell repertoires of several hundred subjects and linked those repertoires to cytomegalovirus serostatus. All discovery cohort repertoires had been generated on a single sequencing platform. Approximately 310 gigabases of sequencing data and 91 million or so unique TCR sequences made up an early release that covered 640 HLA-typed donors. In a later genetic analysis, genome-wide SNP genotypes for about three fifths of the roughly 670 donors were used, and that subset was treated as a discovery cohort. Across approximately 400 genotyped donors of the cohort, an average of approximately 240,000 unique TCR beta nucleotide sequences per donor were sequenced, and roughly a sixth of those sequences were non-productive. HLA typing covered class I and class II loci at four-digit resolution.

The cohort was made up of approximately 700 healthy bone marrow donors. All cohort members were sampled while nominally healthy, although unrecorded immune exposures were likely present. The donor tested CMV seronegative and was one of the 352 seronegative cohort members. A peripheral blood sample was collected from each donor, and TCR beta sequencing was performed on peripheral blood mononuclear cells. The Qiagen DNeasy Blood Extraction Kit was used to extract genomic DNA from the blood cell samples. The library was generated by the immunoSEQ multiplex PCR assay. The multiplex PCR relied on a mix of 60 forward primers for TCR Vbeta segments and 13 reverse primers for TCR Jbeta segments. A multiplex PCR assay on genomic DNA amplified the CDR3 region of rearranged TCR beta genes. The Illumina HiSeq System was used to sequence the amplified TCR beta libraries as 87-base-pair reads. The published analysis was carried out like this. A later analysis counted tens of millions of unique TCR beta chains across the 666 repertoires, and around 9.9 million of these chains were shared by at least two donors. Raw reads were error-corrected and collapsed into unique sequences by a nearest-neighbor algorithm in which closely related sequences were merged to remove PCR and sequencing errors. V, D and J gene segments were assigned by aligning CDR3 sequences to IMGT reference sequences. Each retained sequence needed at least a six-nucleotide match to both a V gene segment and a J gene segment. A rearrangement was called productive if the CDR3 had no stop codons and remained in frame with V and J, and every other rearrangement was called non-productive. Following IMGT convention, CDR3 was defined as the stretch from the second conserved V-encoded cysteine up to the conserved J-encoded phenylalanine. In an earlier analysis of around 540 of the donors, sequences lacking an unambiguous match to a single V gene segment were excluded. In an earlier analysis of several hundred of the donors, V segments were called functional above 56.7% productive rearrangements and were called segregating when the between-donor standard deviation exceeded 5%. A statistical classification framework was built to diagnose cytomegalovirus status from the catalog of TCR beta chain sequences. In a later analysis, V and J genes were assigned by comparing TCR nucleotide sequences against IMGT/GENE-DB human TR gene sequences. Using the TCRdist pipeline, a later analysis assigned CDR3 sequences along with most-parsimonious VDJ recombination scenarios. In a later analysis, every TCR beta chain was defined by the combination of its CDR3 amino acid sequence and its V-gene family, and reads without a unique V-gene family were dropped. As a way to deal with suspected cross-contamination and a sequencing artifact, a later analysis dropped approximately 570 nucleotide sequences that were highly shared and had low generation probability. In a later analysis, a clonal expansion index for each public chain was calculated from normalized within-repertoire ranks of inferred template counts. In a later analysis, generation probabilities were computed with a VDJ recombination model fitted to out-of-frame rearrangements, and the resulting probabilities were checked against IGoR. In a later analysis, TCR-TCR, TCR-HLA and TCR-CMV co-occurrence was scored with hypergeometric tests, and a repertoire-size bias correction was applied to TCR pairs. In a later analysis, false discovery rates were estimated by permuting HLA or CMV assignments 20 times. In a later analysis, co-occurring TCRs were grouped with DBSCAN, and TCRdist sequence similarity was added when clustering was performed within HLA-allele-positive subsets. Co-occurrence clustering excluded repertoires with fewer than 30,000 or more than 120,000 public chains, plus five with anomalous nucleotide sharing. This is the immuneACCESS table as TCRdb keeps it, with only in-frame sequences that have V and J called. A part of the clones is gone; compared with another copy, unresolved V genes explain less than half, and the rest is unexplained. Clone size and V and J calls were adopted from that table, with D and trimming inferred from the DNA. This sample holds 190,000 or so clones; under 85% were observed only once. More than 1.5% of the sample goes to the ten largest clones.

The paper as a whole reports these results and caveats: A further reported finding was that TCR beta sequences accurately predicted the HLA-A and HLA-B alleles for most subjects in the first cohort. The cohort was sequenced for TCR beta chains only, and without alpha or paired-chain data the features that could be detected were limited. Linkage disequilibrium might explain the correlated functional status among segregating V segments, but an unknown experimental factor could not be excluded. Most CMV-associated TCR beta chains appeared to be HLA-restricted in a later analysis, and the HLA associations seemed to be driven largely by CMV exposure. Sequencing depth was assumed to be roughly uniform across donors in the presence/absence analyses, though that assumption may not hold. Most TCR sequences were seen in very few donors, while some public TCRs were found in many individuals. In vitro tests confirmed that a few of the cytomegalovirus-associated TCR beta chains recognize cytomegalovirus antigens. Because counts were too low, some 17 rarely observed V segments, including chromosome 9 orphons, were left out of the earlier analysis of a few hundred of the donors. The study listed 150 to 200 TCR beta chains as associated with cytomegalovirus. An association between a missense DCLRE1C variant and V-gene and J-gene trimming of TCR beta chains was found in a later genetic analysis and replicated in an independent cohort. In both the original and validation cohorts, the classifier was reported to diagnose cytomegalovirus status with high specificity and sensitivity. Specific HLA alleles were associated with roughly 17,000 TCR beta sequences at a false discovery rate of 0.05 in a later analysis. Assigning TCR associations to individual alleles was difficult when HLA alleles, especially DR and DQ, strongly co-occurred. Some IMGT-functional V segments, including TRBV6-2 and TRBV6-3, could not be distinguished by the 87-base-pair reads and were therefore excluded. The only immune exposure information available for the cohort was CMV serostatus. In an earlier analysis of a few hundred of the donors, most TCR beta V segments were observed in productive rearrangements about 87% or about 30% of the time, broadly matching IMGT annotations. In a later analysis, HLA-associated TCR beta chains showed more clonal expansion and lower generation probabilities than non-associated chains that were equally common. Compared with the approximately 710-donor mean, donors in an Asian-associated ancestry cluster had fewer N-insertions in productive TCRs, according to a later genetic analysis. Because HLA typing was unavailable for some donors at each locus, only the typed subset was used in association tests. A cluster of highly shared sequence variants was judged likely to be a technical artifact of the sequencing pipeline. It was suggested by the authors that the approach could potentially be generalized to other disease states and immunological phenotypes. According to a later analysis, parvovirus B19, influenza, CMV and Epstein-Barr virus appeared linked to several top co-occurrence clusters. A later analysis found that TCR association rates varied across HLA loci, with DRB1 alleles showing the most associated TCRs and HLA-C alleles the fewest.

Including cysteine and phenylalanine, the CDR3 has 15 amino acids. Of the read, only the CDR3 DNA is kept; its 45 bases are in frame from base 1. The germline V gene (reference sequence) supplies CDR1 SEHNR and CDR2 FQNEAQ. V is cut by 1 base and J by 3 bases, and the space between the germline ends is 7 bases. The chain uses TRBV7-9 and TRBJ1-6; the D gene remains uncertain. Sample: PBMCs. This clonotype was sampled from a man aged 45-65 years in good health and CMV-seronegative. CDR3 loop: CASSLEAHYNSPLHF. The nucleotides are TGTGCCAGCAGCTTAGAAGCTCACTATAATTCACCCCTCCACTTT.